The 9 T cell receptor beta chains presented below share a single source sample, sequenced in a study of technical replicates of blood from a few donors. Sequenced by immunoSEQ multiplex PCR; TCRdb stores in-frame clones only, minus some. The data show 13,000 to 15,000 clones, with roughly three quarters seen just once and 12% held by the top ten. The sequenced sample consisted of PBMCs. Receptors originate from a human donor in good health.

The CDR3: CASSARARRTGELFF. The CDR3 DNA reads TGTGCCAGCAGCGCCAGGGCCCGGCGCACCGGGGAGCTGTTTTTT. The chain couples TRBV2 to TRBJ2-2, with D possibly matching TRBD1 (5 bases). The CDR3 is 15 residues long. Germline assignment: CDR1 SNHLY and CDR2 FYNNEI. Trimming took off 6 bases at V and 4 bases at J, with 15 bases between the two ends.

There are a few counts of this clone. The rearrangement joins TRBV30 to TRBJ1-4, with D possibly being TRBD1 (6 bases). V was trimmed by 2 bases and J by 13 bases, leaving 20 bases between them. From germline, CDR1 is GTSNPN and CDR2 SVGIG (reference sequence). This CDR3 has 14 residues. The CDR3 sequence: CAWSKSDSGGGLFF. For the CDR3, the DNA is TGTGCCTGGAGTAAGTCGGACAGTGGCGGGGGACTGTTTTTT.

This sequence joins TRBV6-1 and TRBJ2-3; D may be TRBD2 (6 bases). In germline, CDR1 is MNHNS, CDR2 SASEGT. The CDR3 loop spans 14 amino acids. Trimming stripped 11 bases from V and 5 bases from J, with 20 bases between. CDR3 residues: CAGRHGSGKDTQYF. The CDR3 region has the DNA TGTGCCGGCCGACACGGGAGCGGTAAAGATACGCAGTATTTT.

The rearrangement joins TRBV30 to TRBJ1-5; 8 nucleotides align to TRBD1. The CDR3 has 18 residues. J gave up 0 bases and V 3 bases, and 13 bases lay outside the gene matches. Germline CDR1 is GTSNPN and CDR2 is SVGIG (reference sequence). This chain's CDR3 is CAWSGNAGGIPSNQPQHF. The CDR3 region has the DNA TGTGCCTGGAGCGGAAACGCAGGGGGCATCCCTAGCAATCAGCCCCAGCATTTT.

This clone has more than one count but fewer than ten. The chain uses TRBV29-1 and TRBJ1-1; no clear D gene. Trimming left V 0 bases short and J 11 bases short, with 10 bases between. CDR1 is SQVTM and CDR2 is ANQGSEA in the germline V gene. The length of the CDR3 is 11 residues. CDR3 protein: CSVEDQEWAFF. CDR3 in DNA: TGCAGCGTTGAAGATCAAGAGTGGGCTTTCTTT. Drawing the rest from reference TRBV29-1 and TRBJ1-1, the complete variable domain is SAVISQKPSRDICQRGTSLTIQCQVDSQVTMMFWYRQQPGQSLTLIATANQGSEATYESGFVIDKFPISRPNLTFSTLTVSNMSPEDSSIYLCSVEDQEWAFFGQGTRLTVV.

The chain couples TRBV29-1 to TRBJ2-3; 7 nucleotides agree with TRBD1. The length of the CDR3 is 14 residues. Unmatched junction bases numbered 11, after V lost 8 bases and J lost 3 bases. CDR1 is SQVTM and CDR2 is ANQGSEA in the germline V gene. The CDR3 region is CSTRNTGATDTQYF. CDR3 nucleotide sequence: TGCAGCACCCGCAATACAGGGGCGACAGATACGCAGTATTTT.

CDR3 protein: CASSPREAAYEQYF. As DNA, the CDR3 is TGTGCCAGCAGCCCACGGGAGGCGGCCTACGAGCAGTACTTC. This chain joins TRBV2 and TRBJ2-7; 7 bases are shared with TRBD2. V lost 6 bases and J lost 2; bases outside the gene matches: 7. The CDR3 is 14 residues long. The V gene's germline CDR1 is SNHLY and CDR2 FYNNEI.

V usage is TRBV4-2 and J usage is TRBJ2-3; D perhaps matches TRBD2 (6 bases). The CDR3 has 16 amino acids. CDR1 and CDR2 from the germline V gene are LGHNA and YNFKEQ. The ends were cut back, 1 base at V and 10 bases at J, with 21 bases in the middle. In DNA, the CDR3 is TGTGCCAGCAGCCAAGCCCTGGGACTTGGGGGTGAGCCGCAGTATTTT. This codes for CASSQALGLGGEPQYF.

The chain is built from TRBV6-1 and TRBJ1-1; 9 nucleotides align to TRBD1. This CDR3 contains 14 residues. The germline V gene encodes CDR1 MNHNS and CDR2 SASEGT. The V and J ends lost 5 bases and 1 base, in that order; junction bases with no gene match: 2. The CDR3 DNA is TGTGCCAGCAGTCAGACAGGGGGGAACACTGAAGCTTTCTTT. It yields the protein CASSQTGGNTEAFF.